These 29 T cell receptor beta chains originate from one sample sequenced in a study of T cells in Graves' hyperthyroidism and ophthalmopathy. TCR beta CDR3 region amplification was performed from RNA transcripts. The TCR CDR3 first-round RT-PCR relied on the HTBI primer set. TCRdb reanalysed the multiplex PCR reads using MiXCR and keeps one entry per CDR3 protein. This sample has fewer than 750,000 distinct CDR3 sequences, with 40% to 55% found just once. The sample was peripheral blood or thyroid tissue (not recorded which). These receptors all stem from a woman younger than 35 with Graves' hyperthyroidism.

This clonotype has more than one count but fewer than ten. In this CDR3 the conserved last residue, phenylalanine or tryptophan, is missing, so a read error is likely. The DNA is omitted, as the CDR3 cannot be located on it reliably, and the CDR3 follows TCRdb's listing. The CDR3 protein is CATPPRTGVFGY. This chain links TRBV24-1 with TRBJ1-4; TRBD1 is the table's D call, not checked against the DNA. From its first to its last residue, the CDR3 has 12 amino acids. The germline gives CDR1 KGHDR, CDR2 SFDVKD.

The chain employs TRBV5-5 and TRBJ2-5; the D call may be TRBD1 or TRBD2 (5 bases each). The J call may be mistaken, given a closer DNA end match to TRBJ2-4. The CDR3 runs to 15 residues. Germline-derived CDR1 and CDR2 are SGHKS and YYEKEE (reference sequence). The CDR3 DNA is TGTGCCAGCAGTGAGGGGCTCGGGGCCAAAAACATTCAGTACTTC. Its translation is CASSEGLGAKNIQYF.

The chain uses TRBV11-2 and TRBJ2-5; TRBD1 or TRBD2 may be the D gene (6 bases each). Germline V gives CDR1 SGHAT, CDR2 FQNNGV. CDR3 length: 15 amino acids. V was trimmed by 3 bases and J by 5 bases, leaving 16 bases between them. In DNA, the CDR3 is TGTGCCAGCAGCTTCCTTGGGGGGCGCGGGGAGACCCAGTACTTC. It specifies CASSFLGGRGETQYF.

The J gene is TRBJ1-6, the V gene TRBV30, with D maybe TRBD1 (6 bases). CDR3 length: 15 amino acids. The germline V gene has CDR1 GTSNPN and CDR2 SVGIG (reference sequence). V dropped 0 bases and J dropped 7 bases, with 13 bases sitting between them. The CDR3, as DNA: TGTGCCTGGAGTGTACCGGACAGCAGGAATTCACCCCTCCACTTT. This translates into CAWSVPDSRNSPLHF.

The chain carries TRBV24-1 and TRBJ1-2; a weak D match, TRBD1 (5 bases). From germline, CDR1 is KGHDR and CDR2 SFDVKD. This CDR3 contains 14 residues. Trimming left V 3 bases short and J 4 bases short, with 11 bases between. CDR3 nucleotide sequence: TGTGCCACCAGTGATGGGGCAGACTTCTATGGCTACACCTTC. Translation: CATSDGADFYGYTF.

This chain joins TRBV5-4 and TRBJ2-1, with 7 nucleotides matching TRBD2. The J segment lost 2 bases and the V segment lost 1 base, leaving 3 bases of the junction unmatched. The length of the CDR3 is 15 residues. The germline V gene encodes CDR1 SGHNT and CDR2 YYREEE (reference sequence). Here the CDR3 reads CASSLRSGAYNEQFF. CDR3 in DNA: TGTGCCAGCAGCTTGCGAAGCGGGGCCTACAATGAGCAGTTCTTC.

There are many counts of this clonotype. The CDR3 nucleotides read TGTGCCAGCAGCTCCAGGGTTTCGAACACTGAAGCTTTCTTT. Translated, it gives CASSSRVSNTEAFF. This chain uses TRBV7-9 with TRBJ1-1; D is perhaps TRBD1 (5 bases). V was trimmed by 4 bases and J by 1 base, leaving 10 bases between them. CDR1 SEHNR and CDR2 FQNEAQ come from the germline V gene (reference sequence). The CDR3 is 14 amino acids.

The chain combines TRBV19 with TRBJ2-5, with TRBD1 matching 7 bases. This CDR3 has 14 residues. The germline gives CDR1 LNHDA, CDR2 SQIVND (reference sequence). The V and J ends lost 5 bases and 5 bases, in that order; junction bases with no gene match: 8. Written as DNA, the CDR3 is TGTGCCAGTAGTGACAAGACAGGGTTGGAGACCCAGTACTTC. Translating gives CASSDKTGLETQYF.

CDR3 coding DNA: TGCGCCAGCAGCTTGATCTACAGGGAAAGGTCAAATACGCAGTATTTT. Amino acids: CASSLIYRERSNTQYF. The genes are TRBV5-1 and TRBJ2-3; D might be TRBD1 (6 bases). The CDR3 spans 16 residues. Trimming shortened V by 1 base and J by 7 bases, and 19 bases separated the two germline ends. Germline CDR1 is SGHRS and CDR2 is YFSETQ.

This chain joins TRBV9 and TRBJ1-1, with D uncertain. Looked up from germline, CDR1 is SGDLS and CDR2 is YYNGEE. V lost 1 base and J 2 bases, leaving 9 bases between the germline ends. The CDR3 length is 14 residues. In nucleotides, the CDR3 is TGTGCCAGCAGCGTAAGTCCAGGAAACACTGAAGCTTTCTTT. Encoded protein: CASSVSPGNTEAFF.

This clonotype was seen at least ten times. This rearrangement joins TRBV29-1 to TRBJ2-7; TRBD2 matches 11 bases. The J segment lost 3 bases and the V segment lost 4 bases, leaving 5 bases of the junction unmatched. Germline V gene lookup returns CDR1 SQVTM and CDR2 ANQGSEA. The CDR3 sequence is 14 residues long. CDR3 in DNA: TGCAGCGTTGTTAGCGGGAGGGCCATCTACGAGCAGTACTTC. Amino acid sequence: CSVVSGRAIYEQYF.

This rearrangement joins TRBV2 to TRBJ1-4, with TRBD1 as a possible D gene (5 bases). Per the germline V gene, CDR1 is SNHLY and CDR2 is FYNNEI. This CDR3 is built from 15 residues. V was pared by 6 bases and J by 5 bases, with 16 bases between. CDR3 sequence: CASRPGLAHNEKLFF. The CDR3 DNA reads as TGTGCCAGCAGGCCGGGACTAGCACACAATGAAAAACTGTTTTTT.

This clonotype was counted many times. This chain joins TRBV29-1 and TRBJ2-7; D not resolved. The germline CDR1 and CDR2 sequences are SQVTM and ANQGSEA. The length of the CDR3 is 11 residues. The CDR3 coding sequence is TGCAACGCTAGTCTTATTAAGGAGCAGTACTTC. Translating gives CNASLIKEQYF.

This clonotype appeared many times. The V call is TRBV24-1, the J call TRBJ1-2, with no clear D. Trimming stripped 5 bases from V and 5 bases from J, with 20 bases between. Per the germline V gene, CDR1 is KGHDR and CDR2 is SFDVKD. The CDR3 has 16 amino acids. The CDR3 is CATSGYRPDVGYGYTF. CDR3 nucleotides: TGTGCCACCAGTGGGTATCGGCCAGACGTCGGATATGGCTACACCTTC.

This clonotype was seen ten or more times. This chain connects TRBV7-9 to TRBJ1-6; D is perhaps TRBD1 (5 bases). This CDR3 has 14 residues. Germline-derived CDR1 and CDR2 are SEHNR and FQNEAQ (reference sequence). Trimming took off 2 bases at V and 14 bases at J, with 16 bases between the two ends. As DNA, the CDR3 is TGTGCCAGCAGCTTATCGGCCTGGGGCTCGGCCCTCCACTTT. Protein product: CASSLSAWGSALHF.

Many counts were recorded for this clonotype. The CDR3: CASSQHSYEQYF. The CDR3 coding sequence is TGTGCCAGCAGCCAACACTCCTACGAGCAGTACTTC. This chain links TRBV4-2 with TRBJ2-7; D remains ambiguous. Germline assignment: CDR1 LGHNA and CDR2 YNFKEQ. The CDR3 extends over 12 amino acids. V was shortened by 2 bases and J by 0 bases, with 2 bases between the two germline ends.

The chain is built from TRBV24-1 and TRBJ1-2; perhaps TRBD1 as D (6 bases). Trimming took 5 bases from V and 4 from J, leaving 13 bases between them. CDR3 length equals 14 residues. In germline, CDR1 is KGHDR, CDR2 SFDVKD. CDR3 nucleotides: TGTGCCACCAGTGCTCGCGGACAGAGCTATGGCTACACCTTC. Protein sequence: CATSARGQSYGYTF.

This clonotype turned up a few times. The rearrangement joins TRBV29-1 to TRBJ2-1; TRBD1 might be the D (6 bases). The CDR3 spans 13 residues. Germline values: CDR1 SQVTM, CDR2 ANQGSEA. Trimming took 5 bases from V and 0 from J, leaving 8 bases between them. CDR3 protein: CSVPTGSYNEQFF. DNA of the CDR3: TGCAGCGTTCCGACAGGCTCCTACAATGAGCAGTTCTTC.

The chain employs TRBV29-1 and TRBJ1-1; tentatively, D is TRBD1 (5 bases). Germline V CDR1 and CDR2: SQVTM, ANQGSEA. CDR3 length: 11 amino acids. The ends were cut back, 8 bases at V and 5 bases at J, with 12 bases in the middle. The CDR3 region has the DNA TGCAGCTTCCAGGGAAGGACTGAAGCTTTCTTT. Translation gives CSFQGRTEAFF.

In this sample, this clonotype turned up many times. V is TRBV2 and J is TRBJ2-2; 10 positions match TRBD1. V gave up 5 bases and J gave up 7 bases; unmatched junction bases: 7. The CDR3 is 15 residues long. Germline loops: CDR1 SNHLY, CDR2 FYNNEI. CDR3 region: CASSPGQGRNGELFF. In DNA form, the CDR3 reads TGTGCCAGCAGTCCGGGACAGGGGCGAAACGGGGAGCTGTTTTTT.

Only a few counts were recorded for this clonotype. The chain joins TRBV24-1 to TRBJ2-5; 12 nucleotides align to TRBD1. The CDR3 spans 15 residues. Germline loops: CDR1 KGHDR, CDR2 SFDVKD. Unmatched junction bases numbered 3, after V lost 4 bases and J lost 4 bases. The CDR3 loop is CATSDRDRGRETQYF. CDR3 in DNA: TGTGCCACCAGTGACCGGGACAGGGGGCGAGAGACCCAGTACTTC.

This clonotype was detected only a few times. The genes are TRBV6-1 and TRBJ1-3; D may be TRBD1 (5 bases). The CDR3 runs 13 residues. Trimming took 10 bases from V and 0 from J, leaving 10 bases between them. CDR1 and CDR2 (germline): MNHNS, SASEGT. The CDR3 DNA follows: TGTGCCACCGGGGGGTACTCTGGAAACACCATATATTTT. Translation gives CATGGYSGNTIYF.

In this sample, this clonotype turned up many times. The J gene is TRBJ2-2, the V gene TRBV15, with D possibly TRBD1 on 5 matching bases. Between the trimmed V and J ends, which lost 0 bases and 3 bases, there was a span of 14 bases. The CDR3 totals 17 residues. Germline assignment: CDR1 LNHNV and CDR2 YYDKDF (reference sequence). As DNA, the CDR3 is TGTGCCACCAGCAGAGATTCCAGGGCCTCGGACACCGGGGAGCTGTTTTTT. Residues: CATSRDSRASDTGELFF.

The chain has TRBV20-1 and TRBJ1-5, with 7 bases identical to TRBD1. The CDR3 covers 13 residues. Germline V lookup: CDR1 DFQATT, CDR2 SNEGSKA (reference sequence). The V segment lost 5 bases and the J segment 2 bases; nucleotides outside the gene matches: 3. CDR3 in DNA: TGCAGTGCTTGTACAGGGGGCAATCAGCCCCAGCATTTT. This codes for CSACTGGNQPQHF.

This clonotype has at least ten counts. The rearrangement links TRBV7-9 to TRBJ1-5; D is unclear. The germline V gene encodes CDR1 SEHNR and CDR2 FQNEAQ (reference sequence). This CDR3 spans 14 amino acids. Trimming left V 5 bases short and J 7 bases short, with 15 bases between. This CDR3 is CASSRGPMEQPQHF. For the CDR3, the DNA is TGTGCCAGCAGCCGCGGCCCCATGGAACAGCCCCAGCATTTT. The full variable domain, its missing parts supplied by reference TRBV7-9 and TRBJ1-5, is DTGVSQNPRHKITKRGQNVTFRCDPISEHNRLYWYRQTLGQGPEFLTYFQNEAQLEKSRLLSDRFSAERPKGSFSTLEIQRTEQGDSAMYLCASSRGPMEQPQHFGDGTRLSIL.

This clonotype was found many times. This rearrangement joins TRBV29-1 to TRBJ1-4, with 9 positions matching TRBD1. V was clipped by 5 bases and J by 7 bases; unmatched bases: 8. Looked up from germline, CDR1 is SQVTM and CDR2 is ANQGSEA. This CDR3 has 14 residues. CDR3 in DNA: TGCAGCGTTTGTCACAGGGGGCCCTGTGAAAAACTGTTTTTT. Translated, it gives CSVCHRGPCEKLFF.

This clonotype was detected many times. V usage is TRBV4-3 and J usage is TRBJ2-7; D is undetermined. CDR3 length: 14 residues. Germline-derived CDR1 and CDR2 are LGHNA and YSLEER. With 0 bases removed from V and 6 bases from J, the gap between germline ends came to 12 bases. In nucleotides, the CDR3 is TGCGCCAGCAGCCAAGAGGCCGGGCCGTTCGAGCAGTACTTC. Protein: CASSQEAGPFEQYF.

The chain uses TRBV15 and TRBJ2-7; D may correspond to TRBD1 or TRBD2 (5 bases each). The CDR3 has 15 amino acids. Germline CDR1 and CDR2: LNHNV and YYDKDF (reference sequence). V lost 4 bases to trimming and J lost 0 bases, with 13 bases between them. The CDR3 bases are TGTGCCACCAGCATACACGGGACGGTCTCCTACGAGCAGTACTTC. Its protein product is CATSIHGTVSYEQYF.

J is TRBJ2-1 and V is TRBV11-2; TRBD2 matches at 7 bases. The CDR3 covers 14 residues. V was clipped by 4 bases and J by 6 bases; unmatched bases: 6. CDR1 and CDR2 (germline): SGHAT, FQNNGV. DNA for the CDR3: TGTGCCAGCAGCTATAGGGAGGGCCGCAATGAGCAGTTCTTC. Protein: CASSYREGRNEQFF.